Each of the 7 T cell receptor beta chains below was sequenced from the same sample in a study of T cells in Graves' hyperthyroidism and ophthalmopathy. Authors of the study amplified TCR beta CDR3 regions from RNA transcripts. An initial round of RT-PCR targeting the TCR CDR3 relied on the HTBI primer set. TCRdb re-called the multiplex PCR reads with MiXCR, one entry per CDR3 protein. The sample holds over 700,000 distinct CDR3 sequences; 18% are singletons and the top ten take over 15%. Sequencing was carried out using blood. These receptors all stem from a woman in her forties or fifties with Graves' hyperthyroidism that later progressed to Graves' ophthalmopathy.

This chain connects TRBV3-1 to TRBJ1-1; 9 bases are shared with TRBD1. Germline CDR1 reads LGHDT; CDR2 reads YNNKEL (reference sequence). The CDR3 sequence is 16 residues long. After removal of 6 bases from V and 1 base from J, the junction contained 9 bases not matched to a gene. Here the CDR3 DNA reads TGTGCCAGCAGGCGGACAGGGGTTAACCGGAACACTGAAGCTTTCTTT. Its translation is CASRRTGVNRNTEAFF.

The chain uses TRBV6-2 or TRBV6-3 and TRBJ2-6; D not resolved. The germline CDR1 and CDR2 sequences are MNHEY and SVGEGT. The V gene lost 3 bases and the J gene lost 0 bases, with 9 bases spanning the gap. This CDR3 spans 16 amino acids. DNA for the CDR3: TGTGCCAGCAGTTATGGCGGTAACTCTGGGGCCAACGTCCTGACTTTC. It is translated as CASSYGGNSGANVLTF.

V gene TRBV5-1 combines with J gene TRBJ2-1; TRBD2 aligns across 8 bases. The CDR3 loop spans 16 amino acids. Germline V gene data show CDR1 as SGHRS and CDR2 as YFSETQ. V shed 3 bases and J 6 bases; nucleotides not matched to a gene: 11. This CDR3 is CASSSTIAGISNEQFF. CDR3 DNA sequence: TGCGCCAGCAGCTCGACCATAGCGGGGATAAGCAATGAGCAGTTCTTC. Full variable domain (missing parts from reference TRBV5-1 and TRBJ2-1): KAGVTQTPRYLIKTRGQQVTLSCSPISGHRSVSWYQQTPGQGLQFLFEYFSETQRNKGNFPGRFSGRQFSNSRSEMNVSTLELGDSALYLCASSSTIAGISNEQFFGPGTRLTVL.

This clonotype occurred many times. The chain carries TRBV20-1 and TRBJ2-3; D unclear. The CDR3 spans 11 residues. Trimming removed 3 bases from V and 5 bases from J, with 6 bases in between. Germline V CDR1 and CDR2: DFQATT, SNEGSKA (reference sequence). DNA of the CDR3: TGCAGTGCTAGTGGTAGAGATACGCAGTATTTT. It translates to CSASGRDTQYF.

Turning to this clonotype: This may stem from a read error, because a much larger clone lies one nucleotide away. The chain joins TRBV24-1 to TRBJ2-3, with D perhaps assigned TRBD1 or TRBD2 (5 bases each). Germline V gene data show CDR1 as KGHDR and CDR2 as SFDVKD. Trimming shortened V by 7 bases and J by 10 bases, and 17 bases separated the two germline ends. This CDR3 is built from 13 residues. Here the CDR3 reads CATRPRGTDAQYF. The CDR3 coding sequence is TGTGCCACCAGACCGAGGGGCACGGATGCGCAGTATTTT.

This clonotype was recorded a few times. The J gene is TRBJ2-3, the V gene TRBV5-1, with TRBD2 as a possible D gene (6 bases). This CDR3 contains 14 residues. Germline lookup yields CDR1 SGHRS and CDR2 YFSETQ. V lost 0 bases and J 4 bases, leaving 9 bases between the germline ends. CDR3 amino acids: CASSLGSGADTQYF. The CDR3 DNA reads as TGCGCCAGCAGCTTGGGGTCGGGGGCAGATACGCAGTATTTT.

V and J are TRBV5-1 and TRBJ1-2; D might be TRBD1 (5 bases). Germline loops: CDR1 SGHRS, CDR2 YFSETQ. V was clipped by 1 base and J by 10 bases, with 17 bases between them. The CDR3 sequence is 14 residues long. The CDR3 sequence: CASSLRWDPDHYTF. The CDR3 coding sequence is TGCGCCAGCAGCTTGAGGTGGGACCCCGACCACTACACCTTC.